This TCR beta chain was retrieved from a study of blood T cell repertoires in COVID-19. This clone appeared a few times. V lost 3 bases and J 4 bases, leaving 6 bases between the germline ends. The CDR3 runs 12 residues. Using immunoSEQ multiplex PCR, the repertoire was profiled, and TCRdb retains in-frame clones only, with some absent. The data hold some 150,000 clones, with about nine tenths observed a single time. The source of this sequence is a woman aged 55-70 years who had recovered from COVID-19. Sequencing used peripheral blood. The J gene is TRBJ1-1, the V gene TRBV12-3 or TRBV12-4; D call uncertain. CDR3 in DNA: TGTGCCAGCAGTTTTTCCAGCACTGAAGCTTTCTTT. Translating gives CASSFSSTEAFF.